The text below deals with one T cell receptor (beta chain). Assay: immunoSEQ multiplex PCR; the TCRdb copy retains only in-frame clones and omits some. Here the sample spans approximately 210,000 clones, approximately 68% being singletons. The data are from a study of cytotoxic CD8 clonotypes in ibrutinib-treated CLL. Germline V gene lookup returns CDR1 MGHDK and CDR2 SYGVNS. V was trimmed by 3 bases and J by 4 bases, leaving 10 bases between them. This CDR3 contains 14 residues. The TCR comes from a human donor with chronic lymphocytic leukemia. The V call is TRBV25-1, the J call TRBJ1-5, with D unresolved. Sequenced material: PBMCs, taken after 24 months of ibrutinib treatment. The CDR3 region is CASSDPGFNQPQHF. The CDR3 nucleotides read TGTGCCAGCAGTGATCCCGGGTTTAATCAGCCCCAGCATTTT.